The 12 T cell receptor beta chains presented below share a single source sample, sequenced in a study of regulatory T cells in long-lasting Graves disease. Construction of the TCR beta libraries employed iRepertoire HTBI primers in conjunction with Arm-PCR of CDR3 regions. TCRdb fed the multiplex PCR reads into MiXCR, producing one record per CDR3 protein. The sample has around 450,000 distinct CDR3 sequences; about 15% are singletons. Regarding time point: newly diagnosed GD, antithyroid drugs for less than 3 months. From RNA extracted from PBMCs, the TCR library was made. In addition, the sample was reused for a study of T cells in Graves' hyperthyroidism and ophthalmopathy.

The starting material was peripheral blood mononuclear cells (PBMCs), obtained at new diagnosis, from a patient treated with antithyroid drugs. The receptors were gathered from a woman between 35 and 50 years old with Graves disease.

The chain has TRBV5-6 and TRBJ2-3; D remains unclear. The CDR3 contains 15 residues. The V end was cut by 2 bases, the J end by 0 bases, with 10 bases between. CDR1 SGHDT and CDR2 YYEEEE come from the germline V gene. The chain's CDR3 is CASSFVETSTDTQYF. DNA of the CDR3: TGTGCCAGCAGCTTTGTAGAGACTAGCACAGATACGCAGTATTTT. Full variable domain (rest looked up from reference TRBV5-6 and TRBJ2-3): DAGVTQSPTHLIKTRGQQVTLRCSPKSGHDTVSWYQQALGQGPQFIFQYYEEEERQRGNFPDRFSGHQFPNYSSELNVNALLLGDSALYLCASSFVETSTDTQYFGPGTRLTVL.

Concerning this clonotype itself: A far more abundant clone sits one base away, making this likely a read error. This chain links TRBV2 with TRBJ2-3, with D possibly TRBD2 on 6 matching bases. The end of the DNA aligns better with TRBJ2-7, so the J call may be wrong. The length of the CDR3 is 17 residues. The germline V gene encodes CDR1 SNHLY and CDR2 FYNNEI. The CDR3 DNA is TGTGCCAGCAGTGCACCTATCTCTAGCGCTGACCTGAATGAGCAGTACTTC. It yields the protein CASSAPISSADLNEQYF.

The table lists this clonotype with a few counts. The CDR3 region is CASSLVERDYEQYF. CDR3 nucleotides: TGTGCCAGCAGCTTAGTGGAGCGGGACTACGAGCAGTACTTC. V usage is TRBV7-9 and J usage is TRBJ2-7, with 7 positions matching TRBD2. Trimming cost V 1 base and J 3 bases; bases outside gene matches: 3. The CDR3 contains 14 residues. CDR1 and CDR2 from the germline V gene are SEHNR and FQNEAQ (reference sequence). Looking up the rest from reference TRBV7-9 and TRBJ2-7 gives the full variable domain: DTGVSQNPRHKITKRGQNVTFRCDPISEHNRLYWYRQTLGQGPEFLTYFQNEAQLEKSRLLSDRFSAERPKGSFSTLEIQRTEQGDSAMYLCASSLVERDYEQYFGPGTRLTVT.

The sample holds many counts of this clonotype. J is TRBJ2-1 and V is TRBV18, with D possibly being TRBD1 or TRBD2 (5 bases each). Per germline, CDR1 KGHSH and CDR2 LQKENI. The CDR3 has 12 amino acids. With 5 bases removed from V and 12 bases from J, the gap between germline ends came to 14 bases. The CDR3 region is CASSTGDLGQFF. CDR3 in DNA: TGTGCCAGCTCAACCGGGGACCTAGGGCAGTTCTTC. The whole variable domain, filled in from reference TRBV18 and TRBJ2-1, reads NAGVMQNPRHLVRRRGQEARLRCSPMKGHSHVYWYRQLPEEGLKFMVYLQKENIIDESGMPKERFSAEFPKEGPSILRIQQVVRGDSAAYFCASSTGDLGQFFGPGTRLTVL.

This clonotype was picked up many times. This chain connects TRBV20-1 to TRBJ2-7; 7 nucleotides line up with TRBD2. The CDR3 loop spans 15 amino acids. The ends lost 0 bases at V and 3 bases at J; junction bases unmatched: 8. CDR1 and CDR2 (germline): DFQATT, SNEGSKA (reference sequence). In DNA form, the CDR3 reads TGCAGTGCTAGAGAAACAACTAGCGCGAGCTACGAGCAGTACTTC. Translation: CSARETTSASYEQYF.

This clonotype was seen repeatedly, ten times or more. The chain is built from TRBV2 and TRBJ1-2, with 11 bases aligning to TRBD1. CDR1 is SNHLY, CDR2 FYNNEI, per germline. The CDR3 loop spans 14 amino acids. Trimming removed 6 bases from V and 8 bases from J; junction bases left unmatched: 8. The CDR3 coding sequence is TGTGCCAGCAGAACGGACAGGGGGCGTTTAGGCTACACCTTC. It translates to CASRTDRGRLGYTF.

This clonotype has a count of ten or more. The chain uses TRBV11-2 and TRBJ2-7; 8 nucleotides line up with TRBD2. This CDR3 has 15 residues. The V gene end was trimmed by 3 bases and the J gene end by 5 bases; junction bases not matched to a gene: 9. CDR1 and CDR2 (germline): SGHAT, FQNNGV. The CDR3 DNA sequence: TGTGCCAGCAGCTTGGTCGCGGGAGGTCCCAACGAGCAGTACTTC. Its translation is CASSLVAGGPNEQYF.

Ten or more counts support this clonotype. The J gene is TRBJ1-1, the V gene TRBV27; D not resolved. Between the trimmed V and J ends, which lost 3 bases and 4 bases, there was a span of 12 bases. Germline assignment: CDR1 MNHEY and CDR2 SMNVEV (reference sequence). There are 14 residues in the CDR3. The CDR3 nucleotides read TGTGCCAGCAGTTTTCAGACTGAGAGCACTGAAGCTTTCTTT. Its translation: CASSFQTESTEAFF.

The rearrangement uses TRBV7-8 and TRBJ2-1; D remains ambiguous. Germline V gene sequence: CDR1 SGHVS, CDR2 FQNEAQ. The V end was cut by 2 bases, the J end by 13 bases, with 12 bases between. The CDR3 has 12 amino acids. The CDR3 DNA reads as TGTGCCAGCAGCTTAAACCGGGCCAACCAGTTCTTC. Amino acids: CASSLNRANQFF. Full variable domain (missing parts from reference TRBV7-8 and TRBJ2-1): GAGVSQSPRYKVAKRGQDVALRCDPISGHVSLFWYQQALGQGPEFLTYFQNEAQLDKSGLPSDRFFAERPEGSVSTLKIQRTQQEDSAVYLCASSLNRANQFFGPGTRLTVL.

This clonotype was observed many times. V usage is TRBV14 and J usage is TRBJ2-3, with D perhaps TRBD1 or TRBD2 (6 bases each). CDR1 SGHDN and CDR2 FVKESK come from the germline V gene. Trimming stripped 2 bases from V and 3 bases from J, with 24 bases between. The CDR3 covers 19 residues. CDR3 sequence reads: CASSQSGAGTSTETDTQYF. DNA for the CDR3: TGTGCCAGCAGCCAATCGGGGGCAGGTACCTCCACGGAGACAGATACGCAGTATTTT. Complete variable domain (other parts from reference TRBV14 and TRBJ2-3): EAGVTQFPSHSVIEKGQTVTLRCDPISGHDNLYWYRRVMGKEIKFLLHFVKESKQDESGMPNNRFLAERTGGTYSTLKVQPAELEDSGVYFCASSQSGAGTSTETDTQYFGPGTRLTVL.

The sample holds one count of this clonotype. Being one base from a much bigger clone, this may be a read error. The CDR3 nucleotides read TGCAGTGCTAGAGTAGGTGGGGACACCTTCGGGTATGGCTGCACCTTC. Protein: CSARVGGDTFGYGCTF. V gene TRBV20-1 combines with J gene TRBJ1-2, with a weak D call TRBD1 (6 bases). The CDR3 extends over 16 amino acids. Germline lookup yields CDR1 DFQATT and CDR2 SNEGSKA (reference sequence).

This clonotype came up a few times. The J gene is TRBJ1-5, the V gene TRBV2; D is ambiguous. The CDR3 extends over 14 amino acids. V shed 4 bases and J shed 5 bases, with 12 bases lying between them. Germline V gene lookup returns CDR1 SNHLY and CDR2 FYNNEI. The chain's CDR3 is CASSGSSEYQPQHF. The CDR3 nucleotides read TGTGCCAGCAGTGGGAGTTCAGAGTATCAGCCCCAGCATTTT.